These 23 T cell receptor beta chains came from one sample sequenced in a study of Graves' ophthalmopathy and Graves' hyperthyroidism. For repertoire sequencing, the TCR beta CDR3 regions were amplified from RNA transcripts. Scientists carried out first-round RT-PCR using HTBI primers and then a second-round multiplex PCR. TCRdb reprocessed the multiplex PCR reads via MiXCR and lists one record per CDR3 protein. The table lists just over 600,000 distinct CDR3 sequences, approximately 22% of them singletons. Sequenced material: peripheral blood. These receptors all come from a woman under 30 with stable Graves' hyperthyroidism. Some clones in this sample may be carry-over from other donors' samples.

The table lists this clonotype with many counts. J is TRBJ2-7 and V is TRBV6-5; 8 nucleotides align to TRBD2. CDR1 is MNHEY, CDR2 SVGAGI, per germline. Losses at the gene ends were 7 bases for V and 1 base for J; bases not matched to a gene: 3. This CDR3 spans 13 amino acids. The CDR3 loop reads CASKSGSSYEQYF. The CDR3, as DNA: TGTGCCAGCAAAAGCGGGAGTTCCTACGAGCAGTACTTC.

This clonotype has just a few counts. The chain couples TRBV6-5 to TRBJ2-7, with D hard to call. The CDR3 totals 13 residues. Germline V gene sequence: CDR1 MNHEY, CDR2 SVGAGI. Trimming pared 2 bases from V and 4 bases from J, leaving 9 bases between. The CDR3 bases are TGTGCCAGCAGTTACAGGGAACGGTACGAGCAGTACTTC. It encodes CASSYRERYEQYF.

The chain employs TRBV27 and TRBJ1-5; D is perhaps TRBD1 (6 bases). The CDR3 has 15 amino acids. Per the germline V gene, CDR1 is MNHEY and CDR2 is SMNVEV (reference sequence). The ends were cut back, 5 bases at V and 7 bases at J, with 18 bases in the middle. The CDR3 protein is CASSAHGLGGQPQHF. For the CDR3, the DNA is TGTGCCAGCAGTGCCCACGGCTTAGGGGGACAGCCCCAGCATTTT.

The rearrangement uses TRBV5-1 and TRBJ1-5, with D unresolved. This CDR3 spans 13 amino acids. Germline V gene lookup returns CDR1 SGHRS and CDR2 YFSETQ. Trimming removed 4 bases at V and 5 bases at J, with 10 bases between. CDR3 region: CASSPLGYQPQHF. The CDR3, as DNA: TGCGCCAGCAGCCCATTGGGGTATCAGCCCCAGCATTTT.

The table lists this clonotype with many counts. The CDR3, as DNA: TGCGCCAGCAGCCAAGATGGGGATAACTATGGCTACACCTTC. Its protein is CASSQDGDNYGYTF. The gene calls are TRBV4-1 and TRBJ1-2, with D unresolved. Germline CDR1 reads MGHRA; CDR2 reads YSYEKL. V lost 0 bases, J lost 1 base, and 6 bases lay in between. CDR3 length equals 14 residues.

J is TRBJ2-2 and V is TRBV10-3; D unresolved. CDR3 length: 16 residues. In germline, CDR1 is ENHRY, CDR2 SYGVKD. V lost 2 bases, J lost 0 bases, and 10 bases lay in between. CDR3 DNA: TGTGCCATCAGTGAGGTTGAGCTCGCGAACACCGGGGAGCTGTTTTTT. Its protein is CAISEVELANTGELFF.

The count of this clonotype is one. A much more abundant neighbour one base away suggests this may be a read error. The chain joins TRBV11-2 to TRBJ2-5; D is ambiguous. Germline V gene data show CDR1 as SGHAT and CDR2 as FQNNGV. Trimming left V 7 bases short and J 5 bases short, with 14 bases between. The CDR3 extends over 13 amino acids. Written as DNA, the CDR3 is TGTGCCAGCATCCTCCGACCTGTGGAGACCCAGTACTTC. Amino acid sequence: CASILRPVETQYF.

Here the CDR3 reads CASSYSASSEQYF. DNA for the CDR3: TGTGCCAGCAGTTACTCGGCTAGCTCCGAGCAGTACTTC. The rearrangement links TRBV6-2 or TRBV6-3 to TRBJ2-7, with a possible D match to TRBD2 (5 bases). This CDR3 spans 13 amino acids. Germline V gives CDR1 MNHEY, CDR2 SVGEGT. V was cut by 0 bases and J by 6 bases, with 9 bases left in between.

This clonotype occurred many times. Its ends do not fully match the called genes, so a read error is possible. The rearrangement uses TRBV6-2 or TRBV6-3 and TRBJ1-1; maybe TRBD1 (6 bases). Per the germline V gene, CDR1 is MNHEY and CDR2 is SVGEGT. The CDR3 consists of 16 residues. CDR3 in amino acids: CASRTNWQGRNAEAFF. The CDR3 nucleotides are TGTGCCAGCAGGACTAACTGGCAGGGGAGGAACGCTGAAGCTTTCTTT.

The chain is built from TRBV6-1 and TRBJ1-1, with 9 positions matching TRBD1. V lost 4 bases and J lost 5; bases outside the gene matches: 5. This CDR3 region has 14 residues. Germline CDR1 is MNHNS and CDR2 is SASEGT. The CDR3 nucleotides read TGTGCCAGCAGTGCCGGGACAGGGCGAACTGAAGCTTTCTTT. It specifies CASSAGTGRTEAFF.

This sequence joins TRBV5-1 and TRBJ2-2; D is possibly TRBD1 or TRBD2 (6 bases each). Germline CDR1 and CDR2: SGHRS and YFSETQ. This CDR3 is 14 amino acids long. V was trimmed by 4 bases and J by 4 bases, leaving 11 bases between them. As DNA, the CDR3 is TGCGCCAGCAGCCCGGAGGGGGTCACCGGGGAGCTGTTTTTT. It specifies CASSPEGVTGELFF.

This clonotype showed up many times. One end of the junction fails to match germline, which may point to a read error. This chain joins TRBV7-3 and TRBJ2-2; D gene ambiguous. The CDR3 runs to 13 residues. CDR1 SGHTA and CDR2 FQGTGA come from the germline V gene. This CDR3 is CASSVTVPGELFF. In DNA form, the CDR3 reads TGTGCCAGCAGCGTAACAGTGCCCGGGGAGCTGTTTTTT.

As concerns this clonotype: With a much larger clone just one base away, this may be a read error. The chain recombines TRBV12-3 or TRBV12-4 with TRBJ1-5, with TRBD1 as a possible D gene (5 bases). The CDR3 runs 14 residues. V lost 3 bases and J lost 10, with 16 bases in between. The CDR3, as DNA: TGTGCCAGCAGTTTCGGGGACCCGGGTCATCCCCAGCATTTT. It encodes CASSFGDPGHPQHF.

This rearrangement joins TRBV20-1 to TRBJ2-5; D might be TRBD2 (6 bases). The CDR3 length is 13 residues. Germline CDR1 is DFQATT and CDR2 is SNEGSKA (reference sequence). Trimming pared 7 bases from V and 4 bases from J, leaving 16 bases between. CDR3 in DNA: TGCAGTGGGGAGGTGGGAGGCTCAGAGACCCAGTACTTC. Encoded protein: CSGEVGGSETQYF.

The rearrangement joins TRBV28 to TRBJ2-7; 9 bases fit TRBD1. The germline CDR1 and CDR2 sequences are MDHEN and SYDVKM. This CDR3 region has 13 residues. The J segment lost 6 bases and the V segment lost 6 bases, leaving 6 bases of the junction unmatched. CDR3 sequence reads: CASSPGTGPEQYF. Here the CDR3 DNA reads TGTGCCAGCAGCCCCGGGACAGGGCCCGAGCAGTACTTC.

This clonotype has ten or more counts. The CDR3 nucleotides read TGCGCCAGCAGCCAAGAAGCCGGGTCACCCCTCCACTTT. This codes for CASSQEAGSPLHF. This sequence joins TRBV4-1 and TRBJ1-6; D gene ambiguous. V shed 0 bases and J shed 10 bases, with 7 bases lying between them. Per germline, CDR1 MGHRA and CDR2 YSYEKL. There are 13 residues in the CDR3.

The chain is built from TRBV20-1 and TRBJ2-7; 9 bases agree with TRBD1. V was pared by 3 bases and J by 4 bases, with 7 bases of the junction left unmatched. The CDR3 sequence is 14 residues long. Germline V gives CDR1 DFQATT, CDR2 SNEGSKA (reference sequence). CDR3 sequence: CSAREGTGSYEQYF. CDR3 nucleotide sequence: TGCAGTGCTAGGGAGGGGACAGGGTCGTACGAGCAGTACTTC.

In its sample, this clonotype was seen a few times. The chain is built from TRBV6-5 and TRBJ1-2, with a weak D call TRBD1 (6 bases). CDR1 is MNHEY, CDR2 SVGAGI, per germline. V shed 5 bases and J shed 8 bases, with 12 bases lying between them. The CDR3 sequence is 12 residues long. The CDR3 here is CASSHRARGYTF. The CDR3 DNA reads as TGTGCCAGCAGTCACAGGGCTCGCGGCTACACCTTC.

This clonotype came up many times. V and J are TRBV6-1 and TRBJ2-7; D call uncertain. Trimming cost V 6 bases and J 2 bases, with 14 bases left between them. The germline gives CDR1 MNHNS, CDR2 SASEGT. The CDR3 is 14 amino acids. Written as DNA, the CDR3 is TGTGCCAGCAGCGCCAGAAACACAGCCTACGAGCAGTACTTC. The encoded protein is CASSARNTAYEQYF.

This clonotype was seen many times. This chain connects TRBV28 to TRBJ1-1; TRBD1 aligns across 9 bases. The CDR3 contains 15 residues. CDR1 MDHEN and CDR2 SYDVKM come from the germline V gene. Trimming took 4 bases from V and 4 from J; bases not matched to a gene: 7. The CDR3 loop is CASSSTTGGGTEAFF. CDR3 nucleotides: TGTGCCAGCAGTTCAACTACAGGGGGCGGCACTGAAGCTTTCTTT.

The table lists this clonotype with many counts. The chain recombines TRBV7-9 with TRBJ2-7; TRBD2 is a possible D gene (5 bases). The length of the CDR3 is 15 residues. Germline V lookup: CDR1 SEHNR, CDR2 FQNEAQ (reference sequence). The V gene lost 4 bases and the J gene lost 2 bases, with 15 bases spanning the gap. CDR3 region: CASSSTKTNTYEQYF. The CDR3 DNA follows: TGTGCCAGCAGCTCGACTAAAACCAATACCTACGAGCAGTACTTC.

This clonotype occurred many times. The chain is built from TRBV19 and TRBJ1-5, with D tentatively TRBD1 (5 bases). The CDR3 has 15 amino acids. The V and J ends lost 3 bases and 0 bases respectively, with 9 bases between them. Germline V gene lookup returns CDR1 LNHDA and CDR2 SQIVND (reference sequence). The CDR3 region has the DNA TGTGCCAGTAGTATTTTGGGGGGTAGCAATCAGCCCCAGCATTTT. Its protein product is CASSILGGSNQPQHF.

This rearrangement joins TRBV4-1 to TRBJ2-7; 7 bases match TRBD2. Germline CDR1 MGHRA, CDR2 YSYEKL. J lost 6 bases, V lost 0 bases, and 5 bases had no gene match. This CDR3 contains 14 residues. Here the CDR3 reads CASSQDAGASEQYF. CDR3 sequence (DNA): TGCGCCAGCAGCCAAGATGCGGGAGCCAGCGAGCAGTACTTC.